This T cell receptor (beta chain) came from a study of T cells after posttransplantation cyclophosphamide. Treatment was busulfan-fludarabine conditioning, a marrow graft, and cyclophosphamide on days +3 and +4. Study results and limitations: TRB overlap between skin or GI tissue T cells and blood was limited.

Libraries were prepared by immunoSEQ multiplex PCR; TCRdb keeps only in-frame clonotypes and omits some of them. The sample includes 5,000 to 5,500 clones, none of them occurring once. The CDR3 extends over 16 amino acids. From germline, CDR1 is LNHDA and CDR2 SQIVND (reference sequence). After removal of 5 bases from V and 6 bases from J, the junction contained 9 bases not matched to a gene. This clone was found many times. Antigen: not known. The chain links TRBV19 to TRBJ2-7, with 14 positions matching TRBD2. The sequencing used PBMCs, collected after allogeneic stem cell transplant with posttransplant cyclophosphamide. The receptor comes from a female patient between 30 and 40 years old who received an allogeneic stem cell transplant from an unrelated donor, was CMV-positive, and had acute and chronic GVHD. Certain T cells may be donor cells from the graft. This CDR3 reads CASSGWTSGRPGEQYF. Here the CDR3 DNA reads TGTGCCAGTAGTGGCTGGACTAGCGGGAGGCCGGGCGAGCAGTACTTC.